The 3 T cell receptor beta chains below were found in one sample sequenced in a study of T cells in Graves' hyperthyroidism and ophthalmopathy. RNA transcripts gave rise to amplified TCR beta CDR3 regions. HTBI primers drove first-round RT-PCR of the TCR CDR3. In TCRdb, the multiplex PCR reads were re-called with MiXCR into one record per CDR3 protein. Of about 640,000 distinct CDR3 sequences in the sample, roughly 20% were seen once. Material: blood. These receptors all come from a man younger than 45 with Graves' ophthalmopathy.

For this clonotype: A much larger clone lies a single base off, so this may be a read error. The V and J genes are TRBV20-1 and TRBJ1-1; 7 bases match TRBD1. V gave up 5 bases and J gave up 2 bases; unmatched junction bases: 5. Per the germline V gene, CDR1 is DFQATT and CDR2 is SNEGSKA (reference sequence). This CDR3 region has 13 residues. The CDR3 is CSASTGVNTEAFF. In DNA form, the CDR3 reads TGCAGTGCTTCTACAGGGGTTAACACTGAAGCTTTCTTT.

This clonotype showed up just a few times. This rearrangement joins TRBV5-1 to TRBJ2-3; D may be TRBD1 or TRBD2 (6 bases each). The CDR3 sequence is 18 residues long. Germline CDR1 reads SGHRS; CDR2 reads YFSETQ. V was cut by 3 bases and J by 1 base, with 21 bases left in between. The CDR3 region is CASSSLVGGPRGTDTQYF. The CDR3, as DNA: TGCGCCAGCAGCTCCCTGGTGGGGGGCCCCCGGGGCACAGATACGCAGTATTTT. Drawing the rest from reference TRBV5-1 and TRBJ2-3, the complete variable domain is KAGVTQTPRYLIKTRGQQVTLSCSPISGHRSVSWYQQTPGQGLQFLFEYFSETQRNKGNFPGRFSGRQFSNSRSEMNVSTLELGDSALYLCASSSLVGGPRGTDTQYFGPGTRLTVL.

The rearrangement uses TRBV7-9 and TRBJ1-1; D not certain. CDR3 size: 16 residues. The V and J ends lost 2 bases and 1 base respectively, with 14 bases between them. Germline lookup yields CDR1 SEHNR and CDR2 FQNEAQ (reference sequence). The CDR3 nucleotides read TGTGCCAGCAGCTTAAGGGATTCGGGTAGGAACACTGAAGCTTTCTTT. Residues: CASSLRDSGRNTEAFF.